This TCR beta chain comes out of a study of cytotoxic CD8 clonotypes in ibrutinib-treated CLL. Trimming cost V 6 bases and J 1 base, with 9 bases left between them. The length of the CDR3 is 13 residues. CDR1 is MRHNA, CDR2 SNTAGT, per germline. Only in-frame clones appear in the TCRdb table, and some are missing; sequencing was by immunoSEQ multiplex PCR. Among tens of thousands of clones listed, around 70% were seen once. Study results and caveats: Baseline clonality, above age-matched healthy donor levels, tracked circulating CD8+ T-cell counts. For progressing versus sustained-remission patients, sampling times were not the same. Once treatment began, public clonotypes, which were uncommon, contracted or stayed stable.

This clone turned up a few times. What it binds is unknown. This chain connects TRBV6-4 to TRBJ1-1; no clear D. The input for sequencing was PBMCs, taken before ibrutinib treatment. The sequence was collected from a human donor with chronic lymphocytic leukemia. CDR3 in amino acids: CASREGTNTEAFF. CDR3 nucleotides: TGTGCCAGCAGGGAAGGAACGAACACTGAAGCTTTCTTT.